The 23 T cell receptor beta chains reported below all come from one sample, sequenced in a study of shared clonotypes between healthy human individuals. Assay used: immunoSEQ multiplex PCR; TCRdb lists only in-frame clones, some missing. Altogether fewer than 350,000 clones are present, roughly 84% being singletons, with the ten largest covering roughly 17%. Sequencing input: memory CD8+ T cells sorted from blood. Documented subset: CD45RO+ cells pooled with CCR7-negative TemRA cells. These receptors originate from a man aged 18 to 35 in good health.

The CDR3 DNA reads as TGTGCCAGCAGCTTAGCGGCGCGGGGGATCCCCGAGACCCAGTACTTC. It encodes CASSLAARGIPETQYF. The chain combines TRBV7-2 with TRBJ2-5, with 7 bases aligning to TRBD2. Germline CDR1 and CDR2: SGHTA and FQGNSA. Trimming removed 0 bases from V and 5 bases from J; junction bases left unmatched: 9. This CDR3 has 16 amino acids.

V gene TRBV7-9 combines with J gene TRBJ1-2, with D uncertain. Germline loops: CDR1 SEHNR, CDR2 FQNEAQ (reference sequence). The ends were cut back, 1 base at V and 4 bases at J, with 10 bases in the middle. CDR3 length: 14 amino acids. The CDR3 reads CASSLDASFYGYTF. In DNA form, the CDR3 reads TGTGCCAGCAGCTTAGACGCCTCATTCTATGGCTACACCTTC.

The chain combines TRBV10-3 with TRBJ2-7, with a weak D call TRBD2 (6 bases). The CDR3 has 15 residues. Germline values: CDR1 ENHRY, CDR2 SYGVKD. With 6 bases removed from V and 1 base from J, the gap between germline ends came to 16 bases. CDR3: CAIRSGVSLSYEQYF. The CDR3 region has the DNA TGTGCCATCAGGTCGGGGGTCTCATTATCCTACGAGCAGTACTTC.

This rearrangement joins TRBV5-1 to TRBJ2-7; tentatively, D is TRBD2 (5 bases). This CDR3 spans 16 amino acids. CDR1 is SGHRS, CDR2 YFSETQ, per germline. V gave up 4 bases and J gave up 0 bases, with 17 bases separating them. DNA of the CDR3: TGCGCCAGCAGCCTCGTACCGGGGTTGAGCTCCTACGAGCAGTACTTC. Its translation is CASSLVPGLSSYEQYF.

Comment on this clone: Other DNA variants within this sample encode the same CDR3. In DNA form, the CDR3 reads TGTGCCTGGAGTGTCGGGGGATACAATGAGCAGTTCTTC. Encoded protein: CAWSVGGYNEQFF. This chain joins TRBV30 and TRBJ2-1; D is perhaps TRBD2 (6 bases). With 0 bases removed from V and 4 bases from J, the gap between germline ends came to 7 bases. The CDR3 spans 13 residues. CDR1 and CDR2 from the germline V gene are GTSNPN and SVGIG (reference sequence).

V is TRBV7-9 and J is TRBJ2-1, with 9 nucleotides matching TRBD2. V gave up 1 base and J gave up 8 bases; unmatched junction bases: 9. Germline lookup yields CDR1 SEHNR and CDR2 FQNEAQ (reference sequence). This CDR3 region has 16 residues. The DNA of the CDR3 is TGTGCCAGCAGCTTAGTGAGTAGCGGGAGTAACTATGAGCAGTTCTTC. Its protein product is CASSLVSSGSNYEQFF.

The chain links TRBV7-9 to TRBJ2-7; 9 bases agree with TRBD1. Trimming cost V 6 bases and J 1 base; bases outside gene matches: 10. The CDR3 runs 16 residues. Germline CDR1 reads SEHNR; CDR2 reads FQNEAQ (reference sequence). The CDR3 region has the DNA TGTGCCAGCAGTTTGACTGGGACAGGGACTTCCTACGAGCAGTACTTC. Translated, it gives CASSLTGTGTSYEQYF.

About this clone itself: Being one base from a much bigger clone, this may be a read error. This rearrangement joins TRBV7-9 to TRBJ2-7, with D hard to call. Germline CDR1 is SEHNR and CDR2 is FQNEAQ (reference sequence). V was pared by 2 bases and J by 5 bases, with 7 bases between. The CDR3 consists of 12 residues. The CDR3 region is CASSLINHEQYF. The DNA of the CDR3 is TGTGCCAGCAGCTTAATAAACCACGAGCAGTACTTC. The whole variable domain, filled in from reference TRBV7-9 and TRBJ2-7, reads DTGVSQNPRHKITKRGQNVTFRCDPISEHNRLYWYRQTLGQGPEFLTYFQNEAQLEKSRLLSDRFSAERPKGSFSTLEIQRTEQGDSAMYLCASSLINHEQYFGPGTRLTVT.

CDR3 region: CASSLLSNPNGYTF. DNA for the CDR3: TGTGCCAGCAGCCTTCTGTCAAACCCCAATGGCTACACCTTC. The chain carries TRBV11-2 and TRBJ1-2; no clear D gene. V gave up 5 bases and J gave up 6 bases, with 16 bases separating them. Germline V gives CDR1 SGHAT, CDR2 FQNNGV. The CDR3 loop spans 14 amino acids.

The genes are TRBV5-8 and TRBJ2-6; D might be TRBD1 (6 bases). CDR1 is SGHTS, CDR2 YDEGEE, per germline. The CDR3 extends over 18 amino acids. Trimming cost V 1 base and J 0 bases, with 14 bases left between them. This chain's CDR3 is CASSLYPDRSSGANVLTF. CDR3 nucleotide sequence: TGTGCCAGCAGCTTGTATCCGGACAGAAGCTCTGGGGCCAACGTCCTGACTTTC.

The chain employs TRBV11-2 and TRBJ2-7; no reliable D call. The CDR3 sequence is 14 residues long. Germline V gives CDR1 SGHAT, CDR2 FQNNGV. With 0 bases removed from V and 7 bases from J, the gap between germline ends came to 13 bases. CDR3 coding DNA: TGTGCCAGCAGCTTAGATCCGGGCGCCCCGGAGCAGTACTTC. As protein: CASSLDPGAPEQYF.

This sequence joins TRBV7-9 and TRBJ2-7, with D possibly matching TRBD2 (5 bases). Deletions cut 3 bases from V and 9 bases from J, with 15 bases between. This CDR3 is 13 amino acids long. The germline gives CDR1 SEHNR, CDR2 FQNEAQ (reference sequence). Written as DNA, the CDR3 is TGTGCCAGCAGCTTCGAAGAGGGAGTACCGCAGTACTTC. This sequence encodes CASSFEEGVPQYF. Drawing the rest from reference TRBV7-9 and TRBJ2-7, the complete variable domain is DTGVSQNPRHKITKRGQNVTFRCDPISEHNRLYWYRQTLGQGPEFLTYFQNEAQLEKSRLLSDRFSAERPKGSFSTLEIQRTEQGDSAMYLCASSFEEGVPQYFGPGTRLTVT.

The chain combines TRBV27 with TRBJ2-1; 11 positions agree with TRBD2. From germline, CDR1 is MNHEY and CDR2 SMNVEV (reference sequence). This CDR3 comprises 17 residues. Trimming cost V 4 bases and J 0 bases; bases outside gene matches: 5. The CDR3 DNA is TGTGCCAGCAGTTCTCGACTAGCGGGAAGCTCCTACAATGAGCAGTTCTTC. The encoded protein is CASSSRLAGSSYNEQFF.

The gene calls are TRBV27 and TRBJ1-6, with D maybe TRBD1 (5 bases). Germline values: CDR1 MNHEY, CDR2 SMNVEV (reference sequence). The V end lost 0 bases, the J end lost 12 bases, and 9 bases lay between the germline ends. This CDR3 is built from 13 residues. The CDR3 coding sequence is TGTGCCAGCAGTTTATCCAGGGCCCTACCCCTCCACTTT. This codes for CASSLSRALPLHF.

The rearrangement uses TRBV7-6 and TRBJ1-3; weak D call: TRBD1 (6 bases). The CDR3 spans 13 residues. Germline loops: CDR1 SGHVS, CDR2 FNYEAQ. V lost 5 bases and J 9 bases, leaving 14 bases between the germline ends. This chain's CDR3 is CASSTRRDTTIYF. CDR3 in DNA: TGTGCCAGCAGCACAAGACGGGACACCACCATATATTTT.

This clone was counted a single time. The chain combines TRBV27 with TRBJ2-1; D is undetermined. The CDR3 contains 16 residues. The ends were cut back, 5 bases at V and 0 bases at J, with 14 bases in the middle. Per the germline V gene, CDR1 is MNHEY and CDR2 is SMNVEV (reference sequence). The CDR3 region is CASSTPHSRSYNEQFF. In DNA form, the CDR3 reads TGTGCCAGCAGTACCCCTCACAGTCGCTCCTACAATGAGCAGTTCTTC.

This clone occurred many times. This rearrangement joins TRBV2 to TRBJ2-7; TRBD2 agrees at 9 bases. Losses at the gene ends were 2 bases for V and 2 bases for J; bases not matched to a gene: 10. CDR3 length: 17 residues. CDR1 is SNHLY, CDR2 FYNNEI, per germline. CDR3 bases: TGTGCCAGCAGTGAACCGCCTAGCGGGGCCCCCCCCTACGAGCAGTACTTC. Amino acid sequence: CASSEPPSGAPPYEQYF.

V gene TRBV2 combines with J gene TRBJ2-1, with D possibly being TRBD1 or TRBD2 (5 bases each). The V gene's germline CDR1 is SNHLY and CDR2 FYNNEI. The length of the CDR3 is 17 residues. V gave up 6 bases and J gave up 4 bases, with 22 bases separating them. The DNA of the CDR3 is TGTGCCAGCAGGGTGTCGATCCCTCGGTGGGGGTACAATGAGCAGTTCTTC. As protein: CASRVSIPRWGYNEQFF.

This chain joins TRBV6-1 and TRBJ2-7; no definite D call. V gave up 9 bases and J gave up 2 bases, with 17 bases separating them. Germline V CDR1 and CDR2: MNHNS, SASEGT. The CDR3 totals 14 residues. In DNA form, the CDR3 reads TGTGCCAGTATCCAAACGAATACGGCCTACGAGCAGTACTTC. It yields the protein CASIQTNTAYEQYF.

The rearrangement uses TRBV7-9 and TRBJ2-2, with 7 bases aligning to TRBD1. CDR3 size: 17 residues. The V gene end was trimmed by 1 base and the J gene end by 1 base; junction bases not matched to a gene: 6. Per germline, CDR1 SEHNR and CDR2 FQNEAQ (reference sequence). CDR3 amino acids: CASSLDPRGRNTGELFF. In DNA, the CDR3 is TGTGCCAGCAGCTTAGACCCAAGGGGGCGGAACACCGGGGAGCTGTTTTTT.

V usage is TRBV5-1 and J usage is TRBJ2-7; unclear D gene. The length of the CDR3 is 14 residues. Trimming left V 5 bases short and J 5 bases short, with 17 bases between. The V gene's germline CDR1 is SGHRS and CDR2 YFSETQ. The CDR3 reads CASRLPGRPDEQYF. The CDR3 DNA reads TGCGCCAGCAGACTACCGGGCAGGCCCGACGAGCAGTACTTC.

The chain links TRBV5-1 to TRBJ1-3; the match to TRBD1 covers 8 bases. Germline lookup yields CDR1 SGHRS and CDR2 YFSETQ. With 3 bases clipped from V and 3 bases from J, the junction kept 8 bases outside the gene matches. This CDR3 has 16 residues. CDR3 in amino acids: CASSSTGEFGGNTIYF. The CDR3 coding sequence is TGCGCCAGCAGCTCGACAGGGGAGTTTGGTGGAAACACCATATATTTT.

As DNA, the CDR3 is TGCGCCAGCAGCCCCGAGCGACAGATTCCTATATACGAGCAGTACTTC. Encoded protein: CASSPERQIPIYEQYF. V and J are TRBV4-1 and TRBJ2-7; weak D call: TRBD1 (5 bases). The CDR3 has 16 amino acids. Germline V gene data show CDR1 as MGHRA and CDR2 as YSYEKL. V was clipped by 4 bases and J by 4 bases, with 20 bases between them.